These T cell receptor beta chains were read from a single sample in a study of shared clonotypes between healthy human individuals. The assay was immunoSEQ multiplex PCR, and TCRdb's table has in-frame clones only and misses some. The sample shows approximately 320,000 clones, around 67% of them seen only once. Sequencing was done on a sample of memory CD4+ T cells sorted from blood. All receptors come from a young man in good health. CDR3s include the opening cysteine and the closing phenylalanine or tryptophan. A D gene is named only where the DNA matches it firmly. Clone size appears in some rows only: once, few, many, or a class for an expanded clone.

J: TRBJ2-3
D: TRBD1
size: NA
V: TRBV6-1
CDR3: CASSKGQFTDTQYF
DNA: TGTGCCAGCTCGAAGGGACAGTTCACAGATACGCAGTATTTT

J: TRBJ2-5
D: NA
size: few
V: TRBV19
CDR3: CASTTVTSGLETQYF
DNA: TGTGCCAGTACCACTGTTACCTCTGGATTGGAGACCCAGTACTTC

J: TRBJ1-1
D: TRBD1
size: NA
V: TRBV19
CDR3: CASTTGADGAEAFF
DNA: TGTGCCAGCACGACAGGGGCGGACGGGGCTGAAGCTTTCTTT

J: TRBJ2-7
D: TRBD2
size: NA
V: TRBV6-5
CDR3: CASSYGAGGHYEQYF
DNA: TGTGCCAGCAGTTACGGTGCGGGAGGGCACTACGAGCAGTACTTC

J: TRBJ2-1
D: NA
size: NA
V: TRBV2
CDR3: CASKAVNEQFF
DNA: TGTGCCAGCAAGGCCGTTAATGAGCAGTTCTTC

J: TRBJ2-2
D: TRBD2
size: NA
V: TRBV19
CDR3: CASSMGTSYGELFF
DNA: TGTGCCAGTAGTATGGGGACTAGTTACGGGGAGCTGTTTTTT

J: TRBJ2-1
D: NA
size: NA
V: TRBV7-9
CDR3: CASSAQRINEQFF
DNA: TGTGCCAGCAGCGCACAGAGAATCAATGAGCAGTTCTTC

J: TRBJ1-5
D: TRBD1
size: NA
V: TRBV5-5
CDR3: CASSFERGLRNQPQHF
DNA: TGTGCCAGCAGCTTTGAGAGGGGGCTAAGGAATCAGCCCCAGCATTTT

J: TRBJ2-3
D: TRBD2
size: NA
V: TRBV7-3
CDR3: CASSATSGSRGTDTQYF
DNA: TGTGCCAGCAGCGCCACGAGCGGGAGTAGGGGCACAGATACGCAGTATTTT

J: TRBJ1-2
D: NA
size: NA
V: TRBV10-3
CDR3: CAISVDKIYGYTF
DNA: TGTGCCATCAGTGTTGACAAAATCTATGGCTACACCTTC

J: TRBJ1-6
D: NA
size: NA
V: TRBV2
CDR3: CASSERIPYNSPLHF
DNA: TGTGCCAGCAGTGAACGAATCCCCTATAATTCACCCCTCCACTTT

J: TRBJ2-5
D: TRBD1
size: NA
V: TRBV11-2
CDR3: CASSYRGLETQYF
DNA: TGTGCCAGCAGCTACAGGGGGCTGGAGACCCAGTACTTC

J: TRBJ2-7
D: NA
size: NA
V: TRBV27
CDR3: CASSLSYNPYEQYF
DNA: TGTGCCAGCAGTTTATCGTACAATCCCTACGAGCAGTACTTC

J: TRBJ2-1
D: TRBD2
size: NA
V: TRBV5-1
CDR3: CASSVGTNNEQFF
DNA: TGCGCCAGCAGCGTAGGGACTAACAATGAGCAGTTCTTC

J: TRBJ2-1
D: NA
size: NA
V: TRBV7-9
CDR3: CASSSGRPTHNEQFF
DNA: TGTGCCAGCAGCTCCGGACGGCCAACTCACAATGAGCAGTTCTTC

J: TRBJ2-1
D: TRBD2
size: NA
V: TRBV5-4
CDR3: CASSLGGGSYNEQFF
DNA: TGTGCCAGCAGCTTGGGCGGGGGGTCCTACAATGAGCAGTTCTTC

J: TRBJ2-7
D: NA
size: NA
V: TRBV28
CDR3: CASNTIYEQYF
DNA: TGTGCCAGCAATACCATCTACGAGCAGTACTTC

J: TRBJ1-2
D: NA
size: NA
V: TRBV6-1
CDR3: CASDLDLGAGYTF
DNA: TGTGCCAGCGACCTCGACCTGGGGGCTGGCTACACCTTC

J: TRBJ1-5
D: NA
size: few
V: TRBV19
CDR3: CASSIHANQPQHF
DNA: TGTGCCAGTAGTATTCATGCAAATCAGCCCCAGCATTTT

J: TRBJ2-7
D: NA
size: NA
V: TRBV2
CDR3: CASGSTRGTSEQYF
DNA: TGTGCCAGCGGTAGCACAAGGGGAACGAGCGAGCAGTACTTC

J: TRBJ1-2
D: NA
size: once
V: TRBV28
CDR3: CASSLLGANYGYTF
DNA: TGTGCCAGCAGTTTATTAGGCGCTAACTATGGCTACACCTTC

J: TRBJ2-6
D: NA
size: NA
V: TRBV30
CDR3: CAYSLVSGANVLTF
DNA: TGTGCCTATTCTCTCGTCTCTGGGGCCAACGTCCTGACTTTC

J: TRBJ1-5
D: NA
size: NA
V: TRBV19
CDR3: CASSIAGRVFVNQPQHF
DNA: TGTGCCAGTAGTATTGCGGGGCGCGTATTTGTCAATCAGCCCCAGCATTTT

J: TRBJ1-1
D: TRBD1
size: many
V: TRBV18
CDR3: CASSPRAILTGTEAFF
DNA: TGTGCCAGCTCACCACGAGCCATTTTGACAGGGACCGAAGCTTTCTTT

J: TRBJ2-7
D: NA
size: few
V: TRBV18
CDR3: CASFRDPGGYEQYF
DNA: TGTGCCAGCTTCCGGGATCCTGGGGGCTACGAGCAGTACTTC

J: TRBJ2-7
D: NA
size: NA
V: TRBV18
CDR3: CASSPRTGREQYF
DNA: TGTGCCAGCTCACCACGGACTGGACGCGAGCAGTACTTC

J: TRBJ1-2
D: NA
size: NA
V: TRBV6-1
CDR3: CACYRSFNYGYTF
DNA: TGTGCATGCTACAGATCGTTTAACTATGGCTACACCTTC

J: TRBJ2-7
D: TRBD2
size: NA
V: TRBV7-9
CDR3: CASSLLAGNSYEQYF
DNA: TGTGCCAGCAGCCTCCTAGCGGGAAACTCCTACGAGCAGTACTTC

J: TRBJ1-1
D: NA
size: NA
V: TRBV7-2
CDR3: CASSSTDTEAFF
DNA: TGTGCCAGCAGCTCGACAGACACTGAAGCTTTCTTT

J: TRBJ2-1
D: TRBD2
size: NA
V: TRBV14
CDR3: CASSPLAGRSYNEQFF
DNA: TGTGCCAGCAGCCCACTAGCGGGTAGATCCTACAATGAGCAGTTCTTC

J: TRBJ2-4
D: NA
size: NA
V: TRBV6-1
CDR3: CASRGLAKNIQYF
DNA: TGTGCCAGCAGAGGACTAGCCAAAAACATTCAGTACTTC

J: TRBJ2-1
D: TRBD2
size: few
V: TRBV6-1
CDR3: CASSEGAGGWNEQFF
DNA: TGTGCCAGCAGTGAAGGTGCGGGAGGGTGGAATGAGCAGTTCTTC

J: TRBJ2-3
D: NA
size: NA
V: TRBV6-1
CDR3: CATQDLSGFTQYF
DNA: TGTGCCACGCAGGACCTTAGCGGTTTTACGCAGTATTTT

J: TRBJ1-1
D: NA
size: NA
V: TRBV5-4
CDR3: CASSSIDMNTEAFF
DNA: TGTGCCAGCAGCTCGATAGACATGAACACTGAAGCTTTCTTT

J: TRBJ2-1
D: TRBD2
size: NA
V: TRBV6-1
CDR3: CASSELGAGVSYNEQFF
DNA: TGTGCCAGCAGTGAACTGGGAGCGGGAGTGTCCTACAATGAGCAGTTCTTC

J: TRBJ2-1
D: NA
size: NA
V: TRBV19
CDR3: CASSSGQSSYNEQFF
DNA: TGTGCCAGTAGTTCCGGACAGAGCTCCTACAATGAGCAGTTCTTC

J: TRBJ2-7
D: TRBD2
size: NA
V: TRBV2
CDR3: CASRAGADYEQYF
DNA: TGTGCCAGCCGAGCGGGGGCGGACTACGAGCAGTACTTC

J: TRBJ2-1
D: NA
size: few
V: TRBV6-5
CDR3: CASSYASDYNEQFF
DNA: TGTGCCAGCAGTTACGCTAGCGACTACAATGAGCAGTTCTTC

J: TRBJ1-5
D: NA
size: NA
V: TRBV19
CDR3: CASSRENRVNQPQHF
DNA: TGTGCCAGTAGTAGAGAAAACAGGGTTAATCAGCCCCAGCATTTT

J: TRBJ2-7
D: TRBD1
size: NA
V: TRBV5-1
CDR3: CASSTSGQGFDEQYF
DNA: TGCGCCAGCAGCACCTCGGGACAGGGTTTCGACGAGCAGTACTTC

J: TRBJ2-7
D: NA
size: NA
V: TRBV10-2
CDR3: CASSVVSLREQYF
DNA: TGCGCCAGCAGTGTTGTCTCTCTGAGGGAGCAGTACTTC